The source of this T cell receptor (beta chain) is a study of Tregs in tolerant kidney transplant recipients. Findings and caveats of the study: Findings come from small patient numbers and require larger validation.

The repertoire was sequenced with immunoSEQ multiplex PCR; TCRdb's copy has only in-frame clones and lacks some. The data contain around 230,000 clones, roughly 80% of them seen just once; the ten biggest clones take up around 0.68%. The CDR3 runs 15 residues. The V gene lost 3 bases and the J gene lost 2 bases, with 16 bases spanning the gap. Germline V gives CDR1 GTSNPN, CDR2 SVGIG (reference sequence). Comment on this clone: Its specificity is unknown.

The sequence came from a human donor in good health. The sequenced sample was CD4+ T cells from blood. V usage is TRBV30 and J usage is TRBJ1-1, with D possibly being TRBD1 (6 bases). The CDR3 loop is CAWRLKDSKNTEAFF. In DNA form, the CDR3 reads TGTGCCTGGAGGCTAAAGGACAGCAAAAACACTGAAGCTTTCTTT.